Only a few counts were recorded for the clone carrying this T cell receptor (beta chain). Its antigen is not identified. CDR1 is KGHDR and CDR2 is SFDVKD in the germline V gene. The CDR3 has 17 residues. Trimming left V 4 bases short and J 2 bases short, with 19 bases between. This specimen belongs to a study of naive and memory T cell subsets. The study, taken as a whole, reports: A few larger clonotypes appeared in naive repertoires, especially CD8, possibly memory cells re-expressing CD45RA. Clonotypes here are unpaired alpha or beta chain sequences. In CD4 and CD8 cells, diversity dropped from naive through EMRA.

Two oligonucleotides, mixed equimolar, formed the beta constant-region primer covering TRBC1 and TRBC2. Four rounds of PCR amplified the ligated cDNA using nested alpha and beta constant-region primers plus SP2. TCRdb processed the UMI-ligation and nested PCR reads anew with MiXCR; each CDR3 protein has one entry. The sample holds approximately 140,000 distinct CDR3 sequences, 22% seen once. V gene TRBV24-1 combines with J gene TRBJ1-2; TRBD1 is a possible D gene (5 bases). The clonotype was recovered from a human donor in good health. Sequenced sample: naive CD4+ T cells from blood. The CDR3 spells CATSETTSGTANYGYTF. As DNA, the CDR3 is TGTGCCACCAGTGAAACAACTTCCGGGACCGCGAACTATGGCTACACCTTC.